The entry that follows covers one T cell receptor beta chain sequence. Its antigen remains unidentified. This sample was taken from a study of Ad26.COV2.S vaccination and SARS-CoV-2 variants. TCRdb's copy holds only in-frame clones and misses some; the assay was immunoSEQ multiplex PCR. The sample has around 450,000 clones; 75% to 90% are singletons. Trimming cost V 6 bases and J 0 bases, with 15 bases left between them. The CDR3 spans 16 residues. CDR1 is SGHDN, CDR2 FVKESK, per germline. Study-wide points: Non-spike TCR breadth was similar in vaccine and placebo recipients. Those who received the vaccine showed greater spike-specific TCR breadth than those given placebo.

Sample treatment: roughly 19 received Ad26.COV2.S at low or high dose, single or two shots; several received placebo; per-sample allocation not given. Vaccine and placebo recipients were sampled on day 63 after the first injection. The source of this sequence is a person aged 18-60 years who received the Ad26.COV2.S COVID-19 vaccine or a placebo. This rearrangement joins TRBV14 to TRBJ2-4; D is unresolved. The sequencing here drew on peripheral blood, taken in a trial of Ad26.COV2.S vaccine versus placebo. The CDR3 coding sequence is TGTGCCAGCAGGTATATAGGTGGGTTAGCCAAAAACATTCAGTACTTC. Protein sequence: CASRYIGGLAKNIQYF.